The 17 T cell receptor beta chains presented below share a single source sample, sequenced in a study of blood T cell repertoires in COVID-19. Libraries were prepared by immunoSEQ multiplex PCR; TCRdb keeps only in-frame clonotypes and omits some of them. Seen here are a few hundred thousand clones, 85% observed once, and the top ten hold 2% to 3%. Specimen: PBMCs or T cells enriched from blood (not recorded which). Receptors were obtained from a woman between 45 and 60 years old who had recovered from COVID-19.

The chain has TRBV7-2 and TRBJ1-1, with 9 bases fitting TRBD1. Germline CDR1 and CDR2: SGHTA and FQGNSA. The CDR3 covers 16 residues. The V gene end was trimmed by 5 bases and the J gene end by 1 base; junction bases not matched to a gene: 8. DNA of the CDR3: TGTGCCAGCAGCCTTACAGGGGGCAGAAGGAACACTGAAGCTTTCTTT. Translated, it gives CASSLTGGRRNTEAFF.

This chain connects TRBV5-6 to TRBJ1-3; D gene ambiguous. Trimming took off 1 base at V and 9 bases at J, with 17 bases between the two ends. CDR3 length: 15 residues. CDR1 and CDR2 from the germline V gene are SGHDT and YYEEEE. CDR3 coding DNA: TGTGCCAGCAGCTTGACCCTCATCTCCCGGGGCACCATATATTTT. It specifies CASSLTLISRGTIYF.

V is TRBV5-1 and J is TRBJ1-4; 8 bases are a match to TRBD1. The germline V gene has CDR1 SGHRS and CDR2 YFSETQ. V gave up 7 bases and J gave up 1 base; unmatched junction bases: 9. The CDR3 loop spans 16 amino acids. As DNA, the CDR3 is TGCGCCAGCCGGACCATCGACAGGGGAACTAATGAAAAACTGTTTTTT. Encoded protein: CASRTIDRGTNEKLFF. The full variable domain, completed using reference TRBV5-1 and TRBJ1-4, is KAGVTQTPRYLIKTRGQQVTLSCSPISGHRSVSWYQQTPGQGLQFLFEYFSETQRNKGNFPGRFSGRQFSNSRSEMNVSTLELGDSALYLCASRTIDRGTNEKLFFGSGTQLSVL.

The chain couples TRBV9 to TRBJ2-3; 7 nucleotides line up with TRBD1. From germline, CDR1 is SGDLS and CDR2 YYNGEE. The ends lost 0 bases at V and 2 bases at J; junction bases unmatched: 3. This CDR3 spans 15 amino acids. The CDR3 loop is CASSVEGAHTDTQYF. The CDR3 coding sequence is TGTGCCAGCAGCGTAGAGGGGGCGCACACAGATACGCAGTATTTT.

The chain uses TRBV2 and TRBJ1-5; no reliable D call. CDR1 SNHLY and CDR2 FYNNEI come from the germline V gene. The CDR3 totals 16 residues. Trimming took 4 bases from V and 8 from J, leaving 21 bases between them. In nucleotides, the CDR3 is TGTGCCAGCAGTGGGAGTGGCAACCTCGTGTCTGAGCCCCAGCATTTT. Encoded protein: CASSGSGNLVSEPQHF.

The V gene is TRBV11-2, the J gene TRBJ2-1, with D perhaps matching TRBD2 (6 bases). Germline lookup yields CDR1 SGHAT and CDR2 FQNNGV. V shed 3 bases and J shed 7 bases, with 7 bases lying between them. The CDR3 runs to 12 residues. The CDR3 sequence: CASSFAGNEQFF. For the CDR3, the DNA is TGTGCCAGCAGCTTCGCGGGAAATGAGCAGTTCTTC.

V and J are TRBV4-1 and TRBJ1-3; no reliable D call. The CDR3 spans 17 residues. Germline lookup yields CDR1 MGHRA and CDR2 YSYEKL. Trimming removed 1 base from V and 0 bases from J, with 13 bases in between. CDR3 nucleotides: TGCGCCAGCAGCCAAGCGCGCGTGGGCCCCTCTGGAAACACCATATATTTT. Its translation is CASSQARVGPSGNTIYF.

This chain links TRBV29-1 with TRBJ1-1, with D perhaps TRBD1 (6 bases). Germline loops: CDR1 SQVTM, CDR2 ANQGSEA. CDR3 length equals 14 residues. Trimming pared 6 bases from V and 3 bases from J, leaving 17 bases between. The CDR3 DNA reads as TGCAGCGTCGTCCGAGGACAGAGCGACACTGAAGCTTTCTTT. It translates to CSVVRGQSDTEAFF.

To note about this clone: A junction end diverges from the germline sequence, so it may reflect a read error. The chain couples TRBV15 to TRBJ1-2, with D tentatively TRBD1 (6 bases). The germline gives CDR1 LNHNV, CDR2 YYDKDF (reference sequence). This CDR3 is built from 12 residues. In DNA form, the CDR3 reads TGTGCCACCAGCAGAGATCTAGGGGGTTTTGCCTTC. Translation gives CATSRDLGGFAF.

V and J are TRBV5-6 and TRBJ2-3; D is unclear. V lost 5 bases, J lost 1 base, and 17 bases lay in between. The length of the CDR3 is 16 residues. The germline CDR1 and CDR2 sequences are SGHDT and YYEEEE. The CDR3 DNA is TGTGCCAGCAGTCTCTTGAGGAGCGAGGGCACAGATACGCAGTATTTT. This gives the protein CASSLLRSEGTDTQYF.

The chain combines TRBV28 with TRBJ2-7; TRBD1 agrees at 7 bases. Unmatched junction bases numbered 18, after V lost 6 bases and J lost 7 bases. The V gene's germline CDR1 is MDHEN and CDR2 SYDVKM. The CDR3 loop spans 16 amino acids. This CDR3 is CASSQLLGTATREQYF. CDR3 DNA sequence: TGTGCCAGCAGCCAACTCCTCGGGACAGCTACTAGGGAGCAGTACTTC.

The CDR3 protein is CASSTQRQIVLAYEQYF. The CDR3 DNA sequence: TGTGCCAGCAGCACCCAAAGACAGATTGTTTTGGCCTACGAGCAGTACTTC. This chain links TRBV5-8 with TRBJ2-7; possible D gene TRBD1, 5 bases. CDR1 SGHTS and CDR2 YDEGEE come from the germline V gene. The CDR3 extends over 17 amino acids. Trimming cost V 4 bases and J 2 bases, with 22 bases left between them.

The gene calls are TRBV19 and TRBJ1-2; 7 nucleotides agree with TRBD1. Trimming at V came to 4 bases and at J to 3 bases, leaving 8 bases not matched to a gene. Per the germline V gene, CDR1 is LNHDA and CDR2 is SQIVND (reference sequence). The CDR3 is made up of 15 amino acids. CDR3 DNA: TGTGCCAGTAGTACGGGGACAGCGAAGGACTATGGCTACACCTTC. Translated: CASSTGTAKDYGYTF.

This clone appeared a few times. The V and J genes are TRBV5-1 and TRBJ2-1, with D unclear. Trimming cost V 0 bases and J 6 bases, with 10 bases left between them. The CDR3 contains 14 residues. The germline gives CDR1 SGHRS, CDR2 YFSETQ. As DNA, the CDR3 is TGCGCCAGCAGCTTGGGACACCAAGCCAATGAGCAGTTCTTC. It codes for CASSLGHQANEQFF. The complete variable domain, with remaining parts taken from reference TRBV5-1 and TRBJ2-1, reads KAGVTQTPRYLIKTRGQQVTLSCSPISGHRSVSWYQQTPGQGLQFLFEYFSETQRNKGNFPGRFSGRQFSNSRSEMNVSTLELGDSALYLCASSLGHQANEQFFGPGTRLTVL.

The chain combines TRBV30 with TRBJ1-1, with 9 bases identical to TRBD1. The CDR3 runs to 12 residues. In germline, CDR1 is GTSNPN, CDR2 SVGIG (reference sequence). Unmatched junction bases numbered 2, after V lost 8 bases and J lost 1 base. The CDR3 region has the DNA TGTGCCGGGGGACAGGGGAACACTGAAGCTTTCTTT. It yields the protein CAGGQGNTEAFF.

This rearrangement joins TRBV27 to TRBJ2-5; TRBD1 might be the D (5 bases). Germline values: CDR1 MNHEY, CDR2 SMNVEV (reference sequence). The length of the CDR3 is 13 residues. V shed 4 bases and J shed 4 bases, with 10 bases lying between them. CDR3 nucleotide sequence: TGTGCCAGCAGTTCGGAAACAGGAGAGACCCAGTACTTC. Translation: CASSSETGETQYF.

This clone appeared a few times. This chain joins TRBV9 and TRBJ1-4; 8 bases are a match to TRBD1. J lost 6 bases, V lost 0 bases, and 7 bases had no gene match. The CDR3 is made up of 16 amino acids. Germline V gives CDR1 SGDLS, CDR2 YYNGEE. The CDR3 loop is CASSVGGSGGHEKLFF. The CDR3 nucleotides are TGTGCCAGCAGCGTAGGAGGATCAGGGGGCCATGAAAAACTGTTTTTT. Variable domain in full (rest from reference TRBV9 and TRBJ1-4): DSGVTQTPKHLITATGQRVTLRCSPRSGDLSVYWYQQSLDQGLQFLIQYYNGEERAKGNILERFSAQQFPDLHSELNLSSLELGDSALYFCASSVGGSGGHEKLFFGSGTQLSVL.